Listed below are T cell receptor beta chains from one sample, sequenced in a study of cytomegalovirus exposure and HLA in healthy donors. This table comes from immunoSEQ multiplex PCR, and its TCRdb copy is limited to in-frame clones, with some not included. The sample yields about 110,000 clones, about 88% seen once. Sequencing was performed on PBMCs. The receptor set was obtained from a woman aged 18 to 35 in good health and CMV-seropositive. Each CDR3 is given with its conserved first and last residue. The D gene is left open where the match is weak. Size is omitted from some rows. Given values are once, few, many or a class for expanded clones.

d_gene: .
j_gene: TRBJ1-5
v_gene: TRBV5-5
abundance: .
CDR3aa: CASSSQGGDQPQHF
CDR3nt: TGTGCCAGCAGCTCGCAGGGAGGGGATCAGCCCCAGCATTTT

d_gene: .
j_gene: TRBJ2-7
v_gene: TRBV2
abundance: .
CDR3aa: CASSKGRGVGNEQYF
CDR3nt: TGTGCCAGCAGTAAAGGCAGGGGAGTAGGGAACGAGCAGTACTTC

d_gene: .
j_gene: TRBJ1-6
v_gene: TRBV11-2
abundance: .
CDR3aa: CASSLNGRVGSPLHF
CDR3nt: TGTGCCAGCAGCTTGAACGGCAGGGTGGGTTCACCCCTCCACTTT

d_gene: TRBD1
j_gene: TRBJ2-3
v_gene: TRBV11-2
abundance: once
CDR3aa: CASRSTGAGKDTQYF
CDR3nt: TGTGCCAGCAGGTCCACAGGGGCCGGGAAGGATACGCAGTATTTT

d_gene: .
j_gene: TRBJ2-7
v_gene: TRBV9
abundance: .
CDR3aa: CASSVVSGYEQYF
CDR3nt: TGTGCCAGCAGCGTAGTATCAGGGTACGAGCAGTACTTC

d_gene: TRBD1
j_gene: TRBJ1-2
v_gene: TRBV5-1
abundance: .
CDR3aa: CASSPGQGRGYTF
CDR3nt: TGCGCCAGCAGCCCTGGACAGGGGAGAGGCTACACCTTC

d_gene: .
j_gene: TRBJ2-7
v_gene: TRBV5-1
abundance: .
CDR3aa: CASSLSGAYEQYF
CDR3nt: TGCGCCAGCAGCTTGTCCGGGGCCTACGAGCAGTACTTC

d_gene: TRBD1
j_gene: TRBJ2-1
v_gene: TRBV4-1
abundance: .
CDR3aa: CASSPVGTPQGHYNEQFF
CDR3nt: TGCGCCAGCAGCCCCGTGGGTACACCACAGGGGCATTACAATGAGCAGTTCTTC

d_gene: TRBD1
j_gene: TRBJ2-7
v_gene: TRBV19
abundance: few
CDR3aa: CAKGQGVHEQYF
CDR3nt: TGTGCCAAGGGACAGGGCGTCCACGAGCAGTACTTC

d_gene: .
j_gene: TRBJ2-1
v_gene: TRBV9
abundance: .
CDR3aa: CASSVSGSSYNEQFF
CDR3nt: TGTGCCAGCAGCGTATCCGGGAGCTCCTACAATGAGCAGTTCTTC

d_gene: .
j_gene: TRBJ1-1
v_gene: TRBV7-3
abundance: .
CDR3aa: CASSPSVKTEAFF
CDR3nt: TGTGCCAGCAGCCCTTCAGTGAAAACTGAAGCTTTCTTT

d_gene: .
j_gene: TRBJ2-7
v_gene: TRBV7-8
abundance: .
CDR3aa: CASSPPRDLGEQYF
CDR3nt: TGTGCCAGCAGTCCCCCGCGGGACCTGGGGGAGCAGTACTTC

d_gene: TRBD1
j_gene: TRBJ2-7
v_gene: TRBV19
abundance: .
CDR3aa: CASSINRGSYEQYF
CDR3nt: TGTGCCAGTAGTATTAACAGGGGATCCTACGAGCAGTACTTC

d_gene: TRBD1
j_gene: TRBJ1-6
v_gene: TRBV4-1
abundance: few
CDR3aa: CASSQGTGGNSPLHF
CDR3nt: TGCGCCAGCAGCCAAGGGACAGGGGGCAATTCACCCCTCCACTTT

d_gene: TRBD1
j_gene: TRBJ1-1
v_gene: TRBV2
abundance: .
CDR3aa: CASSLGTGAEAFF
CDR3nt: TGTGCCAGCAGTCTCGGGACAGGGGCTGAAGCTTTCTTT

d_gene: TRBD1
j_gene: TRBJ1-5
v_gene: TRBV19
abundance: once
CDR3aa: CASSPYRGSHQPQHF
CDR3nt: TGTGCCAGTAGTCCCTACAGGGGTTCGCATCAGCCCCAGCATTTT

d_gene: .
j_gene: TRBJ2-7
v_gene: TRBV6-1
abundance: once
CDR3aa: CASRTTGIGPYEQYF
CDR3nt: TGTGCCAGCAGAACTACAGGGATCGGGCCCTACGAGCAGTACTTC

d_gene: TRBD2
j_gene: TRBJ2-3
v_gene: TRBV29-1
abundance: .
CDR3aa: CSVGGGSTDTQYF
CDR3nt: TGCAGCGTTGGGGGAGGGAGTACAGATACGCAGTATTTT

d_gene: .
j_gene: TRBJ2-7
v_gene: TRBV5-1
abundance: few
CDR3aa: CASSLRHEQYF
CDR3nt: TGCGCCAGCAGCCTCAGGCACGAGCAGTACTTC

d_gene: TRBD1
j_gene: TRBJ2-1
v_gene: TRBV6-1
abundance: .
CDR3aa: CASSVLPGQLNEQFF
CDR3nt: TGTGCCAGCAGTGTTCTTCCGGGACAGTTAAATGAGCAGTTCTTC

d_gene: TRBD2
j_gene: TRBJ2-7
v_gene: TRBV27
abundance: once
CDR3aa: CASSYSGPSSYEQYF
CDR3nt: TGTGCCAGCAGCTATAGCGGGCCCAGCTCCTACGAGCAGTACTTC

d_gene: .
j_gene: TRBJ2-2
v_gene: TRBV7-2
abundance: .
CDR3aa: CASSLVDRGFNTGELFF
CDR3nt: TGTGCCAGCAGCTTAGTAGATAGGGGTTTTAACACCGGGGAGCTGTTTTTT

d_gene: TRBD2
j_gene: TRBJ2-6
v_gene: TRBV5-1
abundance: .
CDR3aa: CASSYSPGGLSSGANVLTF
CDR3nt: TGCGCCAGCAGCTACTCCCCGGGGGGGCTAAGCTCTGGGGCCAACGTCCTGACTTTC

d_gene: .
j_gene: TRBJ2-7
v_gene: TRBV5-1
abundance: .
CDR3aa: CASKSSTSRGTYEQYF
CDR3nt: TGCGCCAGCAAATCCTCGACCTCAAGGGGTACCTACGAGCAGTACTTC

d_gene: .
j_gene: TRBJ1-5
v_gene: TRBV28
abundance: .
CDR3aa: CASSSGTTSNQPQHF
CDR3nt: TGTGCCAGCAGTTCCGGGACAACGAGCAATCAGCCCCAGCATTTT

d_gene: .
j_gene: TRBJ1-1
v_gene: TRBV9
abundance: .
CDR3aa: CASSPGGTDSEAFF
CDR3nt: TGTGCCAGCAGCCCCGGGGGGACTGACTCCGAAGCTTTCTTT

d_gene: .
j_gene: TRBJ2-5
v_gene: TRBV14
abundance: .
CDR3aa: CASSQEGPVQETQYF
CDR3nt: TGTGCCAGCAGCCAAGAGGGGCCAGTGCAAGAGACCCAGTACTTC

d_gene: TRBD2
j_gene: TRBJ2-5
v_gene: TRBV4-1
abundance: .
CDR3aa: CASSRSGGQETQYF
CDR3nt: TGCGCCAGCAGCCGTAGCGGGGGCCAAGAGACCCAGTACTTC

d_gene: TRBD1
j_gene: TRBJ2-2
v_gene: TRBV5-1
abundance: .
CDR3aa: CASSYYTGGGELFF
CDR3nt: TGCGCCAGCAGCTACTACACAGGGGGCGGGGAGCTGTTTTTT